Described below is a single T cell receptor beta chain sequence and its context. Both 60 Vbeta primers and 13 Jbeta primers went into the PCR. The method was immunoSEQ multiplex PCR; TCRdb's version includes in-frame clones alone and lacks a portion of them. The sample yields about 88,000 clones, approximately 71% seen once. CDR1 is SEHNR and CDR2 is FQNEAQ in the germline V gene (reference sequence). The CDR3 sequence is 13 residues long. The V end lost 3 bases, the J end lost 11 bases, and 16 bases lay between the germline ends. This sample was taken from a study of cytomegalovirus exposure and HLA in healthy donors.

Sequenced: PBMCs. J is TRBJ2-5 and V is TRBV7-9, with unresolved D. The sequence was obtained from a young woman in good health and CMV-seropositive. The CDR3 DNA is TGTGCCAGCAGCTTGTTAATGGTCAGCGCGCAGTACTTC. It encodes CASSLLMVSAQYF.